Only a few counts were recorded for the clone carrying this T cell receptor beta chain. TCRdb reanalysed the 5' RACE reads using MiXCR and keeps one entry per CDR3 protein. Of around 250,000 distinct CDR3 sequences in the sample, 6.9% were seen once. The ends were cut back, 2 bases at V and 0 bases at J, with 12 bases in the middle. The CDR3 runs 17 residues. Germline assignment: CDR1 SGHKS and CDR2 YYEKEE (reference sequence). The data stem from a study of T cells after yellow fever vaccination. The chain uses TRBV5-5 and TRBJ1-6; no firm D call. This TCR was sampled from a man younger than 45 who received the YFV17D yellow fever vaccine. The material was CD4+ T cells sorted from PBMCs, obtained 15 days after the yellow fever booster vaccination. The CDR3 coding sequence is TGTGCCAGCAGCTTTCCGGGCGGTCGCTCCTATAATTCACCCCTCCACTTT. Translating it yields CASSFPGGRSYNSPLHF.